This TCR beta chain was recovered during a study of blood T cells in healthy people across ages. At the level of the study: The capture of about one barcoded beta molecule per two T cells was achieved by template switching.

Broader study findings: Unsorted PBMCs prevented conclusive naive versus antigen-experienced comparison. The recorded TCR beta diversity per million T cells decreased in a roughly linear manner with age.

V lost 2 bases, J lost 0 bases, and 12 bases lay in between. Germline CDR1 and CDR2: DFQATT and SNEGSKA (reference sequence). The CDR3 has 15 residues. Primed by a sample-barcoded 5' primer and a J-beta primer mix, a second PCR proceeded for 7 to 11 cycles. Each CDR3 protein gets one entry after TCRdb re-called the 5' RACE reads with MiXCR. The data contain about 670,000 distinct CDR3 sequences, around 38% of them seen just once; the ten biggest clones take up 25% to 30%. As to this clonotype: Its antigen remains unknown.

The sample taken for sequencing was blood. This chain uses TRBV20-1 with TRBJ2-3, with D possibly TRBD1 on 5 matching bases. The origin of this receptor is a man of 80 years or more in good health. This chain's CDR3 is CSARKSAGSTDTQYF. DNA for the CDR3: TGCAGTGCTAGAAAATCCGCAGGGAGCACAGATACGCAGTATTTT.